These 12 T cell receptor beta chains were all obtained from the same sample, sequenced in a study of T cells after yellow fever vaccination. TCRdb re-analysed the 5' RACE reads in MiXCR, keeping a single row per CDR3 protein. The profile shows around 500,000 distinct CDR3 sequences, 21% of them singletons. The sample consisted of PBMCs, taken less than 25 days after the first yellow fever vaccination. The receptors shown here come from a man aged 18 to 29 who received the YFV17D yellow fever vaccine.

The V call is TRBV20-1, the J call TRBJ1-5; TRBD1 matches at 7 bases. Per the germline V gene, CDR1 is DFQATT and CDR2 is SNEGSKA (reference sequence). The CDR3 has 14 residues. V gave up 5 bases and J gave up 3 bases; unmatched junction bases: 7. Written as DNA, the CDR3 is TGCAGTGCTCGTGAGGGGACAGTCAATCAGCCCCAGCATTTT. This sequence encodes CSAREGTVNQPQHF.

This chain links TRBV12-3 or TRBV12-4 with TRBJ1-2; no definite D call. This CDR3 is built from 14 residues. Trimming shortened V by 6 bases and J by 7 bases, and 18 bases separated the two germline ends. CDR3 loop: CASRLGVLMGGYTF. The CDR3 bases are TGTGCCAGCAGACTCGGGGTTCTCATGGGTGGCTACACCTTC.

The rearrangement uses TRBV7-9 and TRBJ2-2, with D possibly matching TRBD1 (5 bases). V was shortened by 1 base and J by 4 bases, with 13 bases between the two germline ends. The CDR3 contains 16 residues. In germline, CDR1 is SEHNR, CDR2 FQNEAQ (reference sequence). The DNA of the CDR3 is TGTGCCAGCAGCTTAGGTGAAGGAAGGGGCACCGGGGAGCTGTTTTTT. Protein product: CASSLGEGRGTGELFF.

This clonotype has at least ten counts. This rearrangement joins TRBV29-1 to TRBJ2-1; 8 bases map to TRBD1. Germline V CDR1 and CDR2: SQVTM, ANQGSEA. The CDR3 is made up of 14 amino acids. V shed 2 bases and J 6 bases; nucleotides not matched to a gene: 6. CDR3 sequence: CSVETDRAPNEQFF. The CDR3 nucleotides read TGCAGCGTTGAAACGGACAGGGCTCCCAATGAGCAGTTCTTC.

This chain connects TRBV9 to TRBJ2-1; D is perhaps TRBD1 or TRBD2 (5 bases each). This CDR3 contains 14 residues. The V gene lost 6 bases and the J gene lost 8 bases, with 18 bases spanning the gap. Germline CDR1 SGDLS, CDR2 YYNGEE. Written as DNA, the CDR3 is TGTGCCAGCAAGTTCGGGACGGCTAGGTATGAGCAGTTCTTC. Amino acid sequence: CASKFGTARYEQFF.

This clonotype appeared many times. V and J are TRBV7-3 and TRBJ2-3; 9 nucleotides align to TRBD2. Looked up from germline, CDR1 is SGHTA and CDR2 is FQGTGA. CDR3 size: 16 residues. The trim removed 2 bases at V and 2 bases at J, leaving 5 bases unmatched. For the CDR3, the DNA is TGTGCCAGCAGCTTAGGTGCTAGCGGGGACACAGATACGCAGTATTTT. Its translation is CASSLGASGDTDTQYF.

The CDR3, as DNA: TGTGCCAGCACAACAGGGGCCACAACGACCTACAATGAGCAGTTCTTC. It codes for CASTTGATTTYNEQFF. V and J are TRBV7-2 and TRBJ2-1; 7 bases align to TRBD1. The germline CDR1 and CDR2 sequences are SGHTA and FQGNSA. With V trimmed by 7 bases and J by 2 bases, 11 bases remained unmatched. CDR3 length equals 16 residues.

The rearrangement uses TRBV7-3 and TRBJ1-1; no firm D call. CDR1 is SGHTA, CDR2 FQGTGA, per germline. Trimming stripped 5 bases from V and 0 bases from J, with 10 bases between. The CDR3 is 14 amino acids. CDR3 loop: CASSQPGVNTEAFF. CDR3 nucleotide sequence: TGTGCCAGCAGCCAACCGGGAGTGAACACTGAAGCTTTCTTT.

The table lists this clonotype with a few counts. V and J are TRBV7-2 and TRBJ1-1, with 7 bases that match TRBD1. With V trimmed by 5 bases and J by 4 bases, 7 bases remained unmatched. The CDR3 is 14 amino acids. Germline CDR1 reads SGHTA; CDR2 reads FQGNSA. The CDR3 is CASSQGGEGTEAFF. The CDR3 DNA is TGTGCCAGCAGCCAGGGGGGGGAGGGCACTGAAGCTTTCTTT.

V gene TRBV5-1 combines with J gene TRBJ2-3; 10 nucleotides align to TRBD2. The CDR3 is 16 amino acids. Unmatched junction bases numbered 5, after V lost 4 bases and J lost 0 bases. The germline V gene encodes CDR1 SGHRS and CDR2 YFSETQ. Here the CDR3 reads CASSPSGGHSTDTQYF. The CDR3 coding sequence is TGCGCCAGCAGCCCTAGCGGGGGCCATAGCACAGATACGCAGTATTTT. Full variable domain (missing parts from reference TRBV5-1 and TRBJ2-3): KAGVTQTPRYLIKTRGQQVTLSCSPISGHRSVSWYQQTPGQGLQFLFEYFSETQRNKGNFPGRFSGRQFSNSRSEMNVSTLELGDSALYLCASSPSGGHSTDTQYFGPGTRLTVL.

This chain connects TRBV20-1 to TRBJ2-3; 12 nucleotides line up with TRBD2. Germline V gene data show CDR1 as DFQATT and CDR2 as SNEGSKA (reference sequence). With V trimmed by 2 bases and J by 3 bases, 9 bases remained unmatched. The CDR3 spans 17 residues. CDR3 sequence (DNA): TGCAGTGCTAGACCCTTTCCGACTAGCGGGGGAACAGATACGCAGTATTTT. This codes for CSARPFPTSGGTDTQYF.

This clonotype occurred many times. V usage is TRBV5-5 and J usage is TRBJ2-1; the match to TRBD1 covers 7 bases. Trimming cost V 6 bases and J 2 bases; bases outside gene matches: 5. Germline V gives CDR1 SGHKS, CDR2 YYEKEE (reference sequence). The CDR3 extends over 14 amino acids. This CDR3 is CASIPGTAYNEQFF. Here the CDR3 DNA reads TGTGCCAGCATTCCCGGGACAGCCTACAATGAGCAGTTCTTC. Variable domain in full (rest from reference TRBV5-5 and TRBJ2-1): DAGVTQSPTHLIKTRGQQVTLRCSPISGHKSVSWYQQVLGQGPQFIFQYYEKEERGRGNFPDRFSARQFPNYSSELNVNALLLGDSALYLCASIPGTAYNEQFFGPGTRLTVL.